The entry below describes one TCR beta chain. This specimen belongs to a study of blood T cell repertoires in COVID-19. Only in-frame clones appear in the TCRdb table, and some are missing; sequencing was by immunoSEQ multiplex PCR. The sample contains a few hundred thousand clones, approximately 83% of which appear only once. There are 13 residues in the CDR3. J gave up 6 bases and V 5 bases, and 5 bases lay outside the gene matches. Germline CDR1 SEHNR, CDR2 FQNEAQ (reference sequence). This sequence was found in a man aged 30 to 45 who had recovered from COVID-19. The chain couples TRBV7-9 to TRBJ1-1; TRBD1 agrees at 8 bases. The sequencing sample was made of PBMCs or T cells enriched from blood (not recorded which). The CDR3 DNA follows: TGTGCCAGCAGCCCTCAGGGGGCAGCTGAAGCTTTCTTT. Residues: CASSPQGAAEAFF.